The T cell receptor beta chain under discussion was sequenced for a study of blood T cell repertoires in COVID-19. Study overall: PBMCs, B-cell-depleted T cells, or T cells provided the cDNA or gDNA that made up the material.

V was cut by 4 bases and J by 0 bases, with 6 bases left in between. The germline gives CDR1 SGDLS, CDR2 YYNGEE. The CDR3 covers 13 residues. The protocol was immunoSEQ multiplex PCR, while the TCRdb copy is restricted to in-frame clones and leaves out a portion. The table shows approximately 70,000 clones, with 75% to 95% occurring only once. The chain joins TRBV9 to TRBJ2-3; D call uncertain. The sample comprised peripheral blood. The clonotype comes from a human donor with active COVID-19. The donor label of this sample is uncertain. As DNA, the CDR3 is TGTGCCAGCAGCCTTATTAGCACAGATACGCAGTATTTT. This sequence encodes CASSLISTDTQYF.